Each of the 31 T cell receptor beta chains below was sequenced from the same sample in a study of chemoradiotherapy in HPV16-positive cancers. Method: immunoSEQ multiplex PCR; TCRdb's copy keeps in-frame clones and lacks some. The data hold approximately 14,000 clones, with approximately 90% observed a single time. The material was blood, obtained from a patient who underwent chemoradiotherapy. The source is a human donor with HPV-associated anogenital cancer.

The chain uses TRBV5-1 and TRBJ1-2; 10 nucleotides align to TRBD1. With 4 bases clipped from V and 1 base from J, the junction kept 4 bases outside the gene matches. CDR1 is SGHRS and CDR2 is YFSETQ in the germline V gene. The CDR3 contains 15 residues. The CDR3 loop is CASSRGQGVNYGYTF. CDR3 DNA: TGCGCCAGCAGCCGAGGACAGGGGGTTAACTATGGCTACACCTTC.

The chain joins TRBV2 to TRBJ2-2, with 10 nucleotides matching TRBD2. V was clipped by 3 bases and J by 5 bases; unmatched bases: 6. The CDR3 is 16 residues long. Germline values: CDR1 SNHLY, CDR2 FYNNEI. The CDR3: CASSDSGGARTGELFF. Written as DNA, the CDR3 is TGTGCCAGCAGTGACAGCGGGGGGGCTCGGACCGGGGAGCTGTTTTTT.

V is TRBV5-4 and J is TRBJ1-6; 7 positions match TRBD1. V was pared by 6 bases and J by 2 bases, with 5 bases of the junction left unmatched. Germline loops: CDR1 SGHNT, CDR2 YYREEE (reference sequence). The CDR3 sequence is 15 residues long. The CDR3 nucleotides are TGTGCCAGCACCCATGACAGGGCCTATAATTCACCCCTCCACTTT. Its translation: CASTHDRAYNSPLHF.

This chain uses TRBV6-4 with TRBJ2-2; a possible D gene is TRBD1 (6 bases). The length of the CDR3 is 16 residues. The V gene's germline CDR1 is MRHNA and CDR2 SNTAGT. Deletions cut 0 bases from V and 1 base from J, with 9 bases between. The CDR3 region is CASSDSGTMNTGELFF. The CDR3 DNA is TGTGCCAGCAGTGACTCCGGGACAATGAACACCGGGGAGCTGTTTTTT.

This clone was found once. This chain uses TRBV18 with TRBJ1-1; D may be TRBD1 (5 bases). The ends were cut back, 5 bases at V and 2 bases at J, with 15 bases in the middle. This CDR3 has 15 residues. CDR1 is KGHSH, CDR2 LQKENI, per germline. The CDR3 reads CASSVTGTVNTEAFF. The CDR3 DNA is TGTGCCAGCTCAGTTACTGGGACGGTTAACACTGAAGCTTTCTTT. Complete variable domain (other parts from reference TRBV18 and TRBJ1-1): NAGVMQNPRHLVRRRGQEARLRCSPMKGHSHVYWYRQLPEEGLKFMVYLQKENIIDESGMPKERFSAEFPKEGPSILRIQQVVRGDSAAYFCASSVTGTVNTEAFFGQGTRLTVV.

This sequence joins TRBV7-9 and TRBJ1-1, with D possibly TRBD1 on 5 matching bases. Per the germline V gene, CDR1 is SEHNR and CDR2 is FQNEAQ (reference sequence). The CDR3 is made up of 15 amino acids. Deletions cut 1 base from V and 6 bases from J, with 15 bases between. In nucleotides, the CDR3 is TGTGCCAGCAGCTTAGTTAGCGCAGGGAAGGCTGAAGCTTTCTTT. It encodes CASSLVSAGKAEAFF.

The chain couples TRBV11-3 to TRBJ2-3; 9 nucleotides line up with TRBD2. The CDR3 runs to 18 residues. After removal of 5 bases from V and 1 base from J, the junction contained 13 bases not matched to a gene. Germline V gives CDR1 SGHNT, CDR2 YENEEA. The CDR3 here is CASSAIGLWTSGTDTQYF. The CDR3 DNA sequence: TGTGCCAGCAGCGCGATAGGGCTTTGGACTAGCGGCACAGATACGCAGTATTTT.

The chain couples TRBV6-1 to TRBJ2-1; D may be TRBD1 (6 bases). Trimming pared 6 bases from V and 7 bases from J, leaving 13 bases between. There are 13 residues in the CDR3. Germline V lookup: CDR1 MNHNS, CDR2 SASEGT. The CDR3 is CASRRTAANEQFF. The CDR3 DNA is TGTGCCAGCAGGAGGACAGCCGCGAATGAGCAGTTCTTC.

The V gene is TRBV11-2, the J gene TRBJ2-7, with a tentative D call TRBD1 (7 bases). Trimming stripped 6 bases from V and 13 bases from J, with 19 bases between. The CDR3 runs 12 residues. Germline values: CDR1 SGHAT, CDR2 FQNNGV. In nucleotides, the CDR3 is TGTGCCAGCAGAACCACACAGGGGAGGCCCTACTTC. This codes for CASRTTQGRPYF.

This clone was recorded once. CDR3 in DNA: TGCGCCAGCAGCCACACAGGGGCCGACTATGGCTACACCTTC. It yields the protein CASSHTGADYGYTF. The chain uses TRBV4-1 and TRBJ1-2; 7 positions agree with TRBD1. V shed 3 bases, J shed 3 bases, and the junction held 4 bases outside the gene matches. CDR3 length equals 14 residues. CDR1 is MGHRA and CDR2 is YSYEKL in the germline V gene.

The chain has TRBV18 and TRBJ2-3; no definite D call. This CDR3 is 14 amino acids long. CDR1 and CDR2 from the germline V gene are KGHSH and LQKENI. V lost 5 bases, J lost 2 bases, and 11 bases lay in between. CDR3 sequence reads: CASSGRAITDTQYF. CDR3 in DNA: TGTGCCAGCTCAGGAAGAGCAATCACAGATACGCAGTATTTT.

The chain combines TRBV28 with TRBJ1-6; 9 nucleotides line up with TRBD1. The length of the CDR3 is 14 residues. V trimming: 2 bases; J trimming: 10 bases; junction bases outside the gene matches: 3. Germline CDR1 MDHEN, CDR2 SYDVKM. CDR3 loop: CASSLGTGWSPLHF. The CDR3 DNA reads as TGTGCCAGCAGTTTAGGGACAGGGTGGTCACCCCTCCACTTT.

This chain joins TRBV11-2 and TRBJ2-7; possibly TRBD1 or TRBD2 for D (6 bases each). Germline V gene sequence: CDR1 SGHAT, CDR2 FQNNGV. Trimming shortened V by 7 bases and J by 5 bases, and 18 bases separated the two germline ends. The CDR3 is 14 amino acids. CDR3 amino acids: CASNIRGVHHEQYF. The CDR3 DNA follows: TGTGCCAGCAATATAAGGGGGGTTCACCACGAGCAGTACTTC.

The count of this clone is one. The J gene is TRBJ1-2, the V gene TRBV5-4, with D possibly being TRBD1 (5 bases). CDR3 length equals 14 residues. From germline, CDR1 is SGHNT and CDR2 YYREEE (reference sequence). Between the trimmed V and J ends, which lost 1 base and 1 base, there was a span of 8 bases. The CDR3 nucleotides read TGTGCCAGCAGCTTGTTAGGGGATAACTATGGCTACACCTTC. Amino acids: CASSLLGDNYGYTF.

This clone has more than one count but fewer than ten. V usage is TRBV10-3 and J usage is TRBJ1-2; D not resolved. V lost 2 bases to trimming and J lost 2 bases, with 9 bases between them. The CDR3 sequence is 14 residues long. Germline CDR1 reads ENHRY; CDR2 reads SYGVKD. The CDR3 loop reads CAISEEIVNYGYTF. The DNA for the CDR3 is TGTGCCATCAGTGAGGAAATAGTAAACTATGGCTACACCTTC.

The count of this clone is one. This chain joins TRBV29-1 and TRBJ2-5; D is unresolved. The V and J ends lost 8 bases and 5 bases respectively, with 9 bases between them. The V gene's germline CDR1 is SQVTM and CDR2 ANQGSEA. The CDR3 is 10 amino acids. CDR3: CSSLGETQYF. CDR3 sequence (DNA): TGCAGCTCTCTCGGGGAGACCCAGTACTTC.

The chain carries TRBV5-1 and TRBJ2-1; D possibly matches TRBD1 or TRBD2 (5 bases each). The CDR3 is 15 amino acids. V lost 0 bases and J 0 bases, leaving 7 bases between the germline ends. The germline V gene encodes CDR1 SGHRS and CDR2 YFSETQ. CDR3 nucleotides: TGCGCCAGCAGCTTGGGAGGGGACTCCTACAATGAGCAGTTCTTC. It translates to CASSLGGDSYNEQFF. The variable domain in full, with the rest retrieved from reference TRBV5-1 and TRBJ2-1, is KAGVTQTPRYLIKTRGQQVTLSCSPISGHRSVSWYQQTPGQGLQFLFEYFSETQRNKGNFPGRFSGRQFSNSRSEMNVSTLELGDSALYLCASSLGGDSYNEQFFGPGTRLTVL.

The chain recombines TRBV7-6 with TRBJ2-5; TRBD1 or TRBD2 may be the D gene (5 bases each). CDR3 length equals 14 residues. The V gene's germline CDR1 is SGHVS and CDR2 FNYEAQ. V shed 1 base and J shed 9 bases, with 15 bases lying between them. The CDR3: CASSLEGTLFPQYF. CDR3 coding DNA: TGTGCCAGCAGCTTAGAGGGGACCCTGTTCCCCCAGTACTTC.

The chain couples TRBV9 to TRBJ1-4; D possibly corresponds to TRBD1 (5 bases). The CDR3 is made up of 14 amino acids. Trimming shortened V by 2 bases and J by 6 bases, and 11 bases separated the two germline ends. The germline V gene encodes CDR1 SGDLS and CDR2 YYNGEE. CDR3 in DNA: TGTGCCAGCAGCGTCGGGCTGGGGGATGAAAAACTGTTTTTT. Translated: CASSVGLGDEKLFF.

This chain uses TRBV6-5 with TRBJ1-2, with 7 bases that match TRBD1. This CDR3 is built from 13 residues. Germline assignment: CDR1 MNHEY and CDR2 SVGAGI. Trimming cost V 6 bases and J 8 bases; bases outside gene matches: 9. The CDR3: CASSLDRMGGYTF. CDR3 nucleotide sequence: TGTGCCAGCAGCCTGGACAGGATGGGCGGCTACACCTTC.

V usage is TRBV11-2 and J usage is TRBJ2-4; TRBD1 is a possible D gene (5 bases). This CDR3 comprises 14 residues. The germline CDR1 and CDR2 sequences are SGHAT and FQNNGV. Trimming pared 1 base from V and 6 bases from J, leaving 10 bases between. CDR3 region: CASSLAGSGNIQYF. The CDR3 DNA reads as TGTGCCAGCAGCTTAGCAGGGTCGGGAAACATTCAGTACTTC.

The chain couples TRBV28 to TRBJ2-1, with 10 bases fitting TRBD2. The CDR3 covers 14 residues. Germline V CDR1 and CDR2: MDHEN, SYDVKM. The V and J ends lost 7 bases and 4 bases, in that order; junction bases with no gene match: 4. The CDR3: CASISAGGYNEQFF. CDR3 coding DNA: TGTGCCAGCATCTCAGCGGGGGGGTACAATGAGCAGTTCTTC.

The rearrangement joins TRBV7-3 to TRBJ2-7; weak D call: TRBD1 (6 bases). Trimming cost V 0 bases and J 5 bases, with 14 bases left between them. Germline values: CDR1 SGHTA, CDR2 FQGTGA. The CDR3 extends over 15 amino acids. As DNA, the CDR3 is TGTGCCAGCAGCTTAACGGTCGCAGGGGTCAACGAGCAGTACTTC. It codes for CASSLTVAGVNEQYF.

This chain joins TRBV11-2 and TRBJ1-2, with 7 nucleotides matching TRBD1. The CDR3 has 18 residues. Germline loops: CDR1 SGHAT, CDR2 FQNNGV. Trimming cost V 5 bases and J 2 bases; bases outside gene matches: 17. CDR3 coding DNA: TGTGCCAGCAGCAGCCTCCGGGACAGACGACTGATAAACTATGGCTACACCTTC. It yields the protein CASSSLRDRRLINYGYTF.

The V call is TRBV7-9, the J call TRBJ1-6; TRBD1 matches at 8 bases. The CDR3 is made up of 14 amino acids. CDR1 is SEHNR, CDR2 FQNEAQ, per germline (reference sequence). The trim removed 5 bases at V and 10 bases at J, leaving 7 bases unmatched. CDR3 residues: CASSATGAGSPLHF. Written as DNA, the CDR3 is TGTGCCAGCAGCGCGACAGGGGCAGGGTCACCCCTCCACTTT.

The CDR3 loop reads CASSIDGGNYGYTF. CDR3 bases: TGTGCCAGTAGTATAGATGGCGGAAACTATGGCTACACCTTC. The chain is built from TRBV19 and TRBJ1-2; D remains ambiguous. Germline V gene data show CDR1 as LNHDA and CDR2 as SQIVND (reference sequence). The CDR3 consists of 14 residues. V was clipped by 0 bases and J by 2 bases, with 7 bases between them.

This sequence joins TRBV6-1 and TRBJ2-5; 10 bases are shared with TRBD2. The trim removed 1 base at V and 5 bases at J, leaving 4 bases unmatched. From germline, CDR1 is MNHNS and CDR2 SASEGT. This CDR3 comprises 15 residues. DNA of the CDR3: TGTGCCAGCAGTGAAGAAGCGGGGGGGCTTGAGACCCAGTACTTC. It encodes CASSEEAGGLETQYF.

The count of this clone is one. V is TRBV4-2 and J is TRBJ2-3; no definite D call. Germline loops: CDR1 LGHNA, CDR2 YNFKEQ. The CDR3 consists of 18 residues. With 0 bases removed from V and 6 bases from J, the gap between germline ends came to 22 bases. The CDR3: CASSQDPMAARIADTQYF. Written as DNA, the CDR3 is TGTGCCAGCAGCCAAGACCCCATGGCTGCCCGCATCGCGGATACGCAGTATTTT.

The chain combines TRBV10-2 with TRBJ2-4; TRBD1 agrees at 7 bases. From germline, CDR1 is WSHSY and CDR2 SAAADI. This CDR3 has 15 amino acids. V shed 2 bases, J shed 4 bases, and the junction held 5 bases outside the gene matches. CDR3 sequence reads: CASSEERQGKNIQYF. CDR3 sequence (DNA): TGCGCCAGCAGTGAGGAGAGACAGGGTAAAAACATTCAGTACTTC.

V gene TRBV7-9 combines with J gene TRBJ2-2; D unclear. This CDR3 is built from 14 residues. Germline CDR1 is SEHNR and CDR2 is FQNEAQ (reference sequence). Trimming shortened V by 1 base and J by 4 bases, and 7 bases separated the two germline ends. As DNA, the CDR3 is TGTGCCAGCAGCTTAGGGTTCTTCACCGGGGAGCTGTTTTTT. It encodes CASSLGFFTGELFF.

The rearrangement links TRBV19 to TRBJ1-5; 8 bases are a match to TRBD1. The CDR3 extends over 14 amino acids. Germline V gene sequence: CDR1 LNHDA, CDR2 SQIVND (reference sequence). The J segment lost 0 bases and the V segment lost 9 bases, leaving 4 bases of the junction unmatched. The CDR3 region is CASRTGNSNQPQHF. Here the CDR3 DNA reads TGTGCCAGCCGGACAGGGAATAGCAATCAGCCCCAGCATTTT.